This section outlines one T cell receptor (beta chain) sequence together with its context. Its cognate antigen is unknown. This entry belongs to a study of T-cell memory formation after mild COVID-19. Whole-study findings and limits: CD4+ contracting clones were found mainly in CM and EM, and CD8+ ones in EMRA.

The germline V gene encodes CDR1 SGHDT and CDR2 YYEEEE. Between the trimmed V and J ends, which lost 3 bases and 3 bases, there was a span of 10 bases. The CDR3 is made up of 13 amino acids. Using its own MiXCR run on the 5' RACE reads, TCRdb lists one record per CDR3 protein. The table lists 310,000 or so distinct CDR3 sequences, around a sixth of them singletons, with more than 20% in the top ten. The clonotype originates from a man aged 18 to 29 who had mild COVID-19 (a few samples of this study predate the infection). Cell type and time point are not known. Sequenced sample: PBMCs or a T cell subset sorted from them (not recorded which). The rearrangement links TRBV5-6 to TRBJ2-7; no reliable D call. The chain's CDR3 is CASSSLHYYEQYF. The DNA of the CDR3 is TGTGCCAGCAGCTCGTTACACTACTACGAGCAGTACTTC. Full variable domain (rest looked up from reference TRBV5-6 and TRBJ2-7): DAGVTQSPTHLIKTRGQQVTLRCSPKSGHDTVSWYQQALGQGPQFIFQYYEEEERQRGNFPDRFSGHQFPNYSSELNVNALLLGDSALYLCASSSLHYYEQYFGPGTRLTVT.